Shown below are 30 T cell receptor beta chains from a single sample sequenced in a study of blood T cell repertoires in COVID-19 (dated by TCRdb to the early 2020s). Library preparation employed the immunoSEQ multiplex PCR assay. TCRdb provides this immuneACCESS table in a form limited to in-frame rearrangements. Some clones are lacking; in checked studies, under half of them reflect an unresolved V gene, and why the rest are absent is not known. The sample includes a few hundred thousand clones, with 80% to 90% observed a single time. Together, the top ten hold more than 4% of the sample. The sample consisted of PBMCs or T cells enriched from blood (not recorded which). The receptor set was obtained from a woman aged 25 to 39 who had recovered from COVID-19.

The V call is TRBV28, the J call TRBJ2-6, with a weak D call TRBD1 (5 bases). The V and J ends lost 0 bases and 0 bases respectively, with 18 bases between them. The CDR3 extends over 20 amino acids. The V gene's germline CDR1 is MDHEN and CDR2 SYDVKM. For the CDR3, the DNA is TGTGCCAGCAGTTTATGGTGGTCGGGCAGGGAAGGCTCTGGGGCCAACGTCCTGACTTTC. Its translation is CASSLWWSGREGSGANVLTF.

The genes are TRBV27 and TRBJ2-2; unclear D gene. This CDR3 comprises 11 residues. Germline-derived CDR1 and CDR2 are MNHEY and SMNVEV (reference sequence). Deletions cut 7 bases from V and 5 bases from J, with 5 bases between. The CDR3 spells CASTRTGELFF. The CDR3 DNA is TGTGCCAGCACCCGGACCGGGGAGCTGTTTTTT.

The rearrangement links TRBV12-3 or TRBV12-4 to TRBJ2-3; D is ambiguous. CDR3 length: 13 residues. Trimming cost V 5 bases and J 2 bases, with 8 bases left between them. Written as DNA, the CDR3 is TGTGCCAGCAGTCCGACATCCACAGATACGCAGTATTTT. This codes for CASSPTSTDTQYF.

The V gene is TRBV9, the J gene TRBJ2-2; 10 nucleotides agree with TRBD2. The trim removed 0 bases at V and 7 bases at J, leaving 3 bases unmatched. The CDR3 length is 15 residues. Germline V gene sequence: CDR1 SGDLS, CDR2 YYNGEE. CDR3 loop: CASSVASGRHGELFF. The DNA for the CDR3 is TGTGCCAGCAGCGTAGCTAGCGGGAGACACGGGGAGCTGTTTTTT.

In this sample, this clone turned up once. This chain links TRBV6-1 with TRBJ2-7; 9 nucleotides agree with TRBD2. Per germline, CDR1 MNHNS and CDR2 SASEGT. This CDR3 is 15 amino acids long. Trimming took 1 base from V and 4 from J; bases not matched to a gene: 5. The CDR3 sequence: CASSEGFSGSYEQYF. In DNA, the CDR3 is TGTGCCAGCAGTGAAGGTTTTAGCGGGAGTTACGAGCAGTACTTC.

For the CDR3, the DNA is TGCGCCAGCAGCCAAGCTACTAGCGGGAGGGGAAGCACAGATACGCAGTATTTT. Amino acid sequence: CASSQATSGRGSTDTQYF. The chain is built from TRBV4-1 and TRBJ2-3; 13 nucleotides agree with TRBD2. This CDR3 is built from 18 residues. Germline assignment: CDR1 MGHRA and CDR2 YSYEKL. The ends lost 1 base at V and 0 bases at J; junction bases unmatched: 4.

V gene TRBV5-6 combines with J gene TRBJ2-7, with TRBD1 matching 10 bases. There are 16 residues in the CDR3. V shed 6 bases and J 3 bases; nucleotides not matched to a gene: 12. Germline CDR1 and CDR2: SGHDT and YYEEEE. The CDR3 is CASTSDWTGGDYEQYF. The CDR3 bases are TGTGCCAGCACCTCTGATTGGACAGGGGGTGACTACGAGCAGTACTTC.

This chain links TRBV2 with TRBJ1-4; TRBD1 is a possible D gene (5 bases). Trimming left V 7 bases short and J 7 bases short, with 13 bases between. Germline lookup yields CDR1 SNHLY and CDR2 FYNNEI. This CDR3 is built from 13 residues. The CDR3 nucleotides read TGTGCCAGCATACCGGGGGAGGGTGAAAAACTGTTTTTT. Encoded protein: CASIPGEGEKLFF.

The rearrangement links TRBV3-1 (or the pseudogene TRBV3-2) to TRBJ1-4; D is possibly TRBD1 (6 bases). The CDR3 is 16 amino acids. Germline lookup yields CDR1 LGHDT and CDR2 YNNKEL (reference sequence). V lost 0 bases and J lost 4, with 12 bases in between. CDR3: CASSQEGQNRNEKLFF. The CDR3 bases are TGTGCCAGCAGCCAAGAAGGACAGAACCGTAATGAAAAACTGTTTTTT.

The chain has TRBV11-2 and TRBJ1-6, with TRBD1 matching 7 bases. The CDR3 spans 19 residues. V was pared by 1 base and J by 0 bases, with 9 bases of the junction left unmatched. Germline V gene data show CDR1 as SGHAT and CDR2 as FQNNGV. This CDR3 is CASSLGRQGRGSYNSPLHF. CDR3 DNA sequence: TGTGCCAGCAGCTTAGGACGACAGGGTCGTGGCTCCTATAATTCACCCCTCCACTTT.

The chain is built from TRBV10-3 and TRBJ1-1; D gene unclear. The CDR3 contains 12 residues. V was cut by 6 bases and J by 1 base, with 6 bases left in between. CDR1 is ENHRY, CDR2 SYGVKD, per germline. The CDR3 region has the DNA TGTGCCATCAGCCCAGAGAACACTGAAGCTTTCTTT. Amino acids: CAISPENTEAFF.

The V gene is TRBV7-9, the J gene TRBJ2-1; TRBD2 agrees at 8 bases. The ends lost 10 bases at V and 0 bases at J; junction bases unmatched: 20. The germline V gene has CDR1 SEHNR and CDR2 FQNEAQ (reference sequence). This CDR3 has 19 amino acids. CDR3 nucleotide sequence: TGTGCCACCCTAGGAGGTAGCGGGACTCGACCAAACTCCTACAATGAGCAGTTCTTC. It specifies CATLGGSGTRPNSYNEQFF.

As concerns this clone: This specimen includes other DNA sequences encoding the same CDR3. This chain links TRBV9 with TRBJ2-7; D is possibly TRBD1 (6 bases). The CDR3 consists of 14 residues. Per germline, CDR1 SGDLS and CDR2 YYNGEE. The germline V and J ends were trimmed by 2 bases and 3 bases, with 12 bases remaining between them. The CDR3 spells CASSVGQGNYEQYF. The CDR3 nucleotides are TGTGCCAGCAGCGTTGGGCAGGGGAACTACGAGCAGTACTTC.

The chain couples TRBV7-3 to TRBJ2-1; maybe TRBD1 (5 bases). Trimming shortened V by 8 bases and J by 5 bases, and 16 bases separated the two germline ends. CDR1 is SGHTA, CDR2 FQGTGA, per germline. This CDR3 contains 14 residues. As DNA, the CDR3 is TGTGCCAGCCGATTATCGGCAGGGAACAATGAGCAGTTCTTC. This encodes CASRLSAGNNEQFF.

The rearrangement links TRBV27 to TRBJ1-5; TRBD1 matches 12 bases. CDR1 is MNHEY and CDR2 is SMNVEV in the germline V gene (reference sequence). V gave up 6 bases and J gave up 4 bases; unmatched junction bases: 10. This CDR3 has 17 amino acids. In DNA form, the CDR3 reads TGTGCCAGCAGCCCATTTTTGGGACAGGGGGCTAATCAGCCCCAGCATTTT. This sequence encodes CASSPFLGQGANQPQHF.

The chain has TRBV6-4 and TRBJ2-1, with 10 bases identical to TRBD1. The CDR3 is 15 residues long. With V trimmed by 6 bases and J by 6 bases, 8 bases remained unmatched. CDR1 and CDR2 (germline): MRHNA, SNTAGT. CDR3 in amino acids: CASSETGGDFNEQFF. CDR3 DNA: TGTGCCAGCAGCGAGACAGGGGGCGATTTCAATGAGCAGTTCTTC.

This rearrangement joins TRBV5-1 to TRBJ1-2; 10 bases are shared with TRBD1. Germline assignment: CDR1 SGHRS and CDR2 YFSETQ. There are 14 residues in the CDR3. J was trimmed by 7 bases and V by 3 bases; bases with no gene match: 6. The CDR3: CASSSGQGTGGYTF. CDR3 coding DNA: TGCGCCAGCAGCTCGGGACAGGGGACGGGTGGCTACACCTTC.

The chain links TRBV28 to TRBJ2-3; 13 nucleotides match TRBD2. The CDR3 is 17 residues long. CDR1 is MDHEN and CDR2 is SYDVKM in the germline V gene. V was clipped by 1 base and J by 7 bases; unmatched bases: 8. CDR3: CASSLSPGLAGSHTQYF. DNA for the CDR3: TGTGCCAGCAGTTTATCACCGGGACTAGCGGGGTCGCATACGCAGTATTTT.

The rearrangement links TRBV6-5 to TRBJ2-1, with 9 positions matching TRBD1. V trimming: 6 bases; J trimming: 14 bases; junction bases outside the gene matches: 5. Germline loops: CDR1 MNHEY, CDR2 SVGAGI. The CDR3 extends over 11 amino acids. Here the CDR3 DNA reads TGTGCCAGCAGGCGACAGGGGGTGGAGTTCTTC. This translates into CASRRQGVEFF.

The J gene is TRBJ2-3, the V gene TRBV24-1; D gene uncertain. The CDR3 loop spans 14 amino acids. V was shortened by 9 bases and J by 2 bases, with 14 bases between the two germline ends. Germline loops: CDR1 KGHDR, CDR2 SFDVKD. As DNA, the CDR3 is TGTGCCACCGCCCTGGCTTCGAACACAGATACGCAGTATTTT. This gives the protein CATALASNTDTQYF.

The gene calls are TRBV9 and TRBJ2-3, with 15 bases fitting TRBD2. CDR3 length: 17 amino acids. Losses at the gene ends were 0 bases for V and 4 bases for J; bases not matched to a gene: 3. The germline V gene has CDR1 SGDLS and CDR2 YYNGEE. The CDR3 loop is CASSVGGLAGGADTQYF. For the CDR3, the DNA is TGTGCCAGCAGCGTAGGGGGACTAGCGGGGGGTGCAGATACGCAGTATTTT.

The chain couples TRBV24-1 to TRBJ2-2; 11 positions match TRBD2. Germline values: CDR1 KGHDR, CDR2 SFDVKD. The CDR3 has 16 amino acids. Trimming took 3 bases from V and 5 from J; bases not matched to a gene: 4. CDR3 in amino acids: CATSDPTSGRTGELFF. CDR3 nucleotides: TGTGCCACCAGTGATCCTACTAGCGGGAGAACCGGGGAGCTGTTTTTT.

This chain joins TRBV5-1 and TRBJ2-3, with TRBD2 matching 7 bases. The CDR3 length is 16 residues. Trimming removed 3 bases from V and 2 bases from J; junction bases left unmatched: 9. Looked up from germline, CDR1 is SGHRS and CDR2 is YFSETQ. The CDR3 sequence is CASSSTGLPPTDTQYF. The CDR3 region has the DNA TGCGCCAGCAGCTCCACGGGACTACCACCCACAGATACGCAGTATTTT.

This clone appeared a single time. The chain combines TRBV19 with TRBJ2-4, with a tentative D call TRBD2 (7 bases). V was trimmed by 11 bases and J by 0 bases, leaving 23 bases between them. CDR1 is LNHDA and CDR2 is SQIVND in the germline V gene (reference sequence). There are 17 residues in the CDR3. The chain's CDR3 is CADKVGGRMIAKNIQYF. As DNA, the CDR3 is TGTGCCGATAAAGTGGGGGGGCGGATGATAGCCAAAAACATTCAGTACTTC. Full variable domain (missing parts from reference TRBV19 and TRBJ2-4): DGGITQSPKYLFRKEGQNVTLSCEQNLNHDAMYWYRQDPGQGLRLIYYSQIVNDFQKGDIAEGYSVSREKKESFPLTVTSAQKNPTAFYLCADKVGGRMIAKNIQYFGAGTRLSVL.

The chain combines TRBV7-9 with TRBJ2-7; 7 positions agree with TRBD1. Germline values: CDR1 SEHNR, CDR2 FQNEAQ (reference sequence). Trimming at V came to 4 bases and at J to 3 bases, leaving 6 bases not matched to a gene. The CDR3 is made up of 14 amino acids. The CDR3 nucleotides are TGTGCCAGCAGCTCTACGGGACAGCACTACGAGCAGTACTTC. This codes for CASSSTGQHYEQYF.

V and J are TRBV27 and TRBJ1-1, with D perhaps matching TRBD1 (5 bases). Germline V gives CDR1 MNHEY, CDR2 SMNVEV (reference sequence). CDR3 length: 15 amino acids. Deletions cut 7 bases from V and 1 base from J, with 16 bases between. CDR3 in DNA: TGTGCCAGCAACTCGAACCTAGGGGCGAACACTGAAGCTTTCTTT. The encoded protein is CASNSNLGANTEAFF.

The chain joins TRBV28 to TRBJ2-1; 9 nucleotides match TRBD1. Germline V gene sequence: CDR1 MDHEN, CDR2 SYDVKM. Trimming at V came to 3 bases and at J to 7 bases, leaving 10 bases not matched to a gene. This CDR3 contains 16 residues. CDR3 DNA: TGTGCCAGCAGTTTCCCCCGACAGGGGGTTCAGAATGAGCAGTTCTTC. This codes for CASSFPRQGVQNEQFF.

This chain uses TRBV19 with TRBJ2-1, with a possible D match to TRBD1 (5 bases). CDR1 is LNHDA, CDR2 SQIVND, per germline (reference sequence). Trimming cost V 1 base and J 7 bases, with 11 bases left between them. This CDR3 has 14 amino acids. This chain's CDR3 is CASSIVDSLNEQFF. The CDR3 DNA sequence: TGTGCCAGTAGTATAGTTGACAGTTTGAATGAGCAGTTCTTC.

This rearrangement joins TRBV27 to TRBJ2-7; 7 nucleotides match TRBD1. The CDR3 spans 15 residues. Germline CDR1 and CDR2: MNHEY and SMNVEV (reference sequence). The junction had 6 bases not matched to a gene; V was cut back by 1 base and J by 3 bases. The CDR3 loop is CASSLWVGGYYEQYF. CDR3 DNA: TGTGCCAGCAGTTTATGGGTAGGGGGCTACTACGAGCAGTACTTC.

The CDR3 is CASLAVFGYEQYF. In nucleotides, the CDR3 is TGTGCCAGCCTCGCCGTTTTCGGCTACGAGCAGTACTTC. This chain links TRBV7-2 with TRBJ2-7; D gene unclear. The CDR3 extends over 13 amino acids. V was clipped by 8 bases and J by 3 bases, with 14 bases between them. Germline-derived CDR1 and CDR2 are SGHTA and FQGNSA.